One sample yielded the 28 T cell receptor beta chains listed below, sequenced in a study of T cells expressing NK-cell markers. No DNA is given; TCRdb re-called the 5' RACE reads and lists each CDR3 protein once. The sample has about 160,000 distinct CDR3 sequences. Sequenced sample: blood T cells: a sorted CD56 or NKG2C T cell subset, CD4+ or CD8+ T cells, or bulk PBMC T cells (not recorded which). The receptors stem from a woman between 18 and 70 years old in good health.

This rearrangement joins TRBV5-1 to TRBJ1-1. The CDR3 runs to 13 residues. CDR1 SGHRS and CDR2 YFSETQ come from the germline V gene. The CDR3 sequence is CASSSGQNTEAFF.

The chain links TRBV10-2 to TRBJ2-3. The length of the CDR3 is 12 residues. Germline-derived CDR1 and CDR2 are WSHSY and SAAADI. The CDR3 is CASSRVIDTQYF.

CDR3: CASSVQGEQYF. V gene TRBV5-1 combines with J gene TRBJ2-7; TCRdb designates TRBD1, a call that cannot be tested without DNA. This CDR3 has 11 residues. CDR1 is SGHRS and CDR2 is YFSETQ in the germline V gene.

This sequence joins TRBV5-1 and TRBJ2-7; TCRdb's D gene call, TRBD1, goes unchecked for lack of DNA. The CDR3 loop spans 14 amino acids. Germline V lookup: CDR1 SGHRS, CDR2 YFSETQ. The CDR3: CASSETGGPREQYF.

J is TRBJ1-1 and V is TRBV7-9. CDR1 SEHNR and CDR2 FQNEAQ come from the germline V gene (reference sequence). The CDR3 sequence is 14 residues long. CDR3 residues: CASSLETRNTEAFF.

The chain combines TRBV27 with TRBJ1-1. The CDR3 runs to 15 residues. CDR1 MNHEY and CDR2 SMNVEV come from the germline V gene (reference sequence). CDR3 sequence reads: CASSLSFGVGGEAFF.

The chain recombines TRBV21-1 with TRBJ2-7; checking the TCRdb D call of TRBD1 is not possible without DNA. TRBV21-1 is shown as a pseudogene. The CDR3 sequence is 16 residues long. The CDR3: CASSNIGDRVIYEQYF.

The V and J genes are TRBV7-8 and TRBJ2-1; TCRdb reports TRBD2, a call that lacks DNA to check it against. The CDR3 has 18 amino acids. CDR1 and CDR2 (germline): SGHVS, FQNEAQ. CDR3 loop: CASSLVRSGRASYNEQFF. Together with reference TRBV7-8 and TRBJ2-1, the CDR3 gives the full variable domain: GAGVSQSPRYKVAKRGQDVALRCDPISGHVSLFWYQQALGQGPEFLTYFQNEAQLDKSGLPSDRFFAERPEGSVSTLKIQRTQQEDSAVYLCASSLVRSGRASYNEQFFGPGTRLTVL.

The chain joins TRBV5-1 to TRBJ2-2; TCRdb's D call of TRBD1 is untestable without DNA. CDR3 length: 16 amino acids. Germline CDR1 is SGHRS and CDR2 is YFSETQ. The CDR3 loop is CASSFDSVEFTGELFF. Variable domain in full (rest from reference TRBV5-1 and TRBJ2-2): KAGVTQTPRYLIKTRGQQVTLSCSPISGHRSVSWYQQTPGQGLQFLFEYFSETQRNKGNFPGRFSGRQFSNSRSEMNVSTLELGDSALYLCASSFDSVEFTGELFFGEGSRLTVL.

J is TRBJ2-7 and V is TRBV5-4; the TRBD2 assignment by TCRdb is unverifiable without DNA. CDR1 is SGHNT, CDR2 YYREEE, per germline (reference sequence). The CDR3 totals 16 residues. CDR3 sequence reads: CASSMNAGTSSYEQYF.

This chain links TRBV4-1 with TRBJ1-4. CDR3 length: 15 residues. The germline V gene has CDR1 MGHRA and CDR2 YSYEKL. CDR3 sequence: CASSQVEQANEKLFF.

The rearrangement uses TRBV18 and TRBJ2-5. The CDR3 is 12 amino acids. Germline V gene data show CDR1 as KGHSH and CDR2 as LQKENI. The CDR3 is CASSRDQETQYF. Full variable domain (rest looked up from reference TRBV18 and TRBJ2-5): NAGVMQNPRHLVRRRGQEARLRCSPMKGHSHVYWYRQLPEEGLKFMVYLQKENIIDESGMPKERFSAEFPKEGPSILRIQQVVRGDSAAYFCASSRDQETQYFGPGTRLLVL.

The chain has TRBV9 and TRBJ2-7; TCRdb designates TRBD1, a call that cannot be tested without DNA. CDR3 length: 15 amino acids. Germline V CDR1 and CDR2: SGDLS, YYNGEE. CDR3 loop: CASSVAGTAAYEQYF. Full variable domain (rest looked up from reference TRBV9 and TRBJ2-7): DSGVTQTPKHLITATGQRVTLRCSPRSGDLSVYWYQQSLDQGLQFLIQYYNGEERAKGNILERFSAQQFPDLHSELNLSSLELGDSALYFCASSVAGTAAYEQYFGPGTRLTVT.

The chain is built from TRBV5-1 and TRBJ2-5. This CDR3 has 15 residues. Germline CDR1 SGHRS, CDR2 YFSETQ. The CDR3 reads CASSLVGPIQETQYF.

The chain employs TRBV11-1 and TRBJ2-6; as DNA is missing, the TRBD1 call by TCRdb cannot be tested. Germline CDR1 and CDR2: SGHAT and FQDESV (reference sequence). The CDR3 contains 14 residues. The CDR3 loop reads CASSFDRVTNVLTF.

This rearrangement joins TRBV9 to TRBJ1-1. Looked up from germline, CDR1 is SGDLS and CDR2 is YYNGEE. The length of the CDR3 is 14 residues. This chain's CDR3 is CASSVEGLDTEAFF.

The CDR3 loop is CASSLGGGDETQYF. The V gene is TRBV5-6, the J gene TRBJ2-5; no DNA is available, so the TRBD1 call from TCRdb remains unchecked. The CDR3 loop spans 14 amino acids. The germline V gene encodes CDR1 SGHDT and CDR2 YYEEEE.

The genes are TRBV6-1 and TRBJ2-7. Germline CDR1 is MNHNS and CDR2 is SASEGT. CDR3 size: 16 residues. This chain's CDR3 is CASSEFSWELPYEQYF.

The genes are TRBV5-1 and TRBJ2-7. In germline, CDR1 is SGHRS, CDR2 YFSETQ. The CDR3 has 14 amino acids. CDR3 in amino acids: CASSLMGTAGEQYF. Looking up the rest from reference TRBV5-1 and TRBJ2-7 gives the full variable domain: KAGVTQTPRYLIKTRGQQVTLSCSPISGHRSVSWYQQTPGQGLQFLFEYFSETQRNKGNFPGRFSGRQFSNSRSEMNVSTLELGDSALYLCASSLMGTAGEQYFGPGTRLTVT.

The V and J genes are TRBV5-1 and TRBJ1-1; lacking DNA, the TRBD1 call made by TCRdb goes unchecked. The length of the CDR3 is 14 residues. Germline V gene sequence: CDR1 SGHRS, CDR2 YFSETQ. The CDR3 is CASSSRQGGGEAFF.

This chain uses TRBV4-1 with TRBJ2-1; TCRdb picks TRBD1, but there is no DNA to check that call. CDR3 size: 17 residues. CDR1 is MGHRA, CDR2 YSYEKL, per germline. The CDR3 sequence: CASSQARGGGTYNEQFF.

CDR3 in amino acids: CASSQRIGGEQFF. The gene calls are TRBV11-2 and TRBJ2-1; lacking DNA, the TRBD2 call made by TCRdb goes unchecked. Germline lookup yields CDR1 SGHAT and CDR2 FQNNGV. The length of the CDR3 is 13 residues.

The rearrangement joins TRBV10-3 to TRBJ1-1. This CDR3 contains 13 residues. Germline CDR1 and CDR2: ENHRY and SYGVKD. CDR3 sequence reads: CATEVAMNTEAFF.

The J gene is TRBJ2-1, the V gene TRBV3-1; TCRdb calls TRBD2, which cannot be checked without DNA. The germline V gene encodes CDR1 LGHDT and CDR2 YNNKEL (reference sequence). This CDR3 has 11 residues. This CDR3 is CASGKTSEQFF.

The chain uses TRBV28 and TRBJ1-6. This CDR3 comprises 16 residues. Germline CDR1 and CDR2: MDHEN and SYDVKM. CDR3 sequence reads: CASSFAGSNYNSPLHF.

This chain uses TRBV11-2 with TRBJ2-1; as DNA is missing, the TRBD2 call by TCRdb cannot be tested. This CDR3 contains 17 residues. Germline V gene data show CDR1 as SGHAT and CDR2 as FQNNGV. CDR3 sequence: CASSSRGRAGTYNEQFF.

V gene TRBV19 combines with J gene TRBJ2-2; TCRdb lists TRBD1, though no DNA is available to test this call. In germline, CDR1 is LNHDA, CDR2 SQIVND (reference sequence). The CDR3 runs to 15 residues. This chain's CDR3 is CASSISRGLTGELFF.

This chain links TRBV5-8 with TRBJ2-7. This CDR3 spans 15 amino acids. CDR1 SGHTS and CDR2 YDEGEE come from the germline V gene. CDR3 sequence reads: CASSLAGGRSYEQYF.